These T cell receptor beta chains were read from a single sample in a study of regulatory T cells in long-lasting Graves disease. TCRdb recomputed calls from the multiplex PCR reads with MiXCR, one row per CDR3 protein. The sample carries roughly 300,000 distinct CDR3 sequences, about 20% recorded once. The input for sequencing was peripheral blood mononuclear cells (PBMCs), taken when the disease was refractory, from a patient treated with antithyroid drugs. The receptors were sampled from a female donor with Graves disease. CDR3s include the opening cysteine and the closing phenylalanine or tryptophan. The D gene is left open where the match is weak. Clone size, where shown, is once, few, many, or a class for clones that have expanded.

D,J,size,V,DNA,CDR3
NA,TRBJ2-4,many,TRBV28,TGTGCCAGCAGTTTAACAGGGCTAAGAGGAAACATTCAGTACTTC,CASSLTGLRGNIQYF
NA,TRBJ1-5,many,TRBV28,TGTGCCAGCAGTTCAAGATGGGGGGTAGGCAATCAGCCCCAGCATTTT,CASSSRWGVGNQPQHF
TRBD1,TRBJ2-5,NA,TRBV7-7,TGTGCTACTGGTCCTGACAGGGCCCAAGAGACCCAGTACTTC,CATGPDRAQETQYF
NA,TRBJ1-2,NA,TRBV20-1,TGCAGTGCTCAGAATCAAGCGTCCCCTAACTATGGCTACACCTTC,CSAQNQASPNYGYTF
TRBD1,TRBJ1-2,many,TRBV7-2,TGTGCCAGCAGCTTAGGTACAGGGGCGGATGGCTACACCTTC,CASSLGTGADGYTF
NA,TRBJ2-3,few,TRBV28,TGTGCCAGCACCACCCGGGTGACAGATACGCAGTATTTT,CASTTRVTDTQYF
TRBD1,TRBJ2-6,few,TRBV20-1,TGCAGTGCTAGAGCCTCACAGGGGGCTGGGGCCAGCGTCCTGACTTTC,CSARASQGAGASVLTF
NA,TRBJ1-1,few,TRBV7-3,TGTGCCAGCAGCTTAACGCCAGGGCCTGAAGCTTTCTTT,CASSLTPGPEAFF
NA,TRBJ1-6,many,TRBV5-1,TGCGCCAGCAGCAACCGGGACACGGTCGGCTATAATTCACCCCTCCACTTT,CASSNRDTVGYNSPLHF
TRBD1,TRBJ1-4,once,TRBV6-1,TGTGCCAGCAAGGACAGGGTTTTCGGCCATTTGAGGGAAAAACTGTTTTTT,CASKDRVFGHLREKLFF
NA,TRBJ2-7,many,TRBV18,TGTGCCAGCTCACCGGCTTACGGGGACGAGCAGTACTTC,CASSPAYGDEQYF
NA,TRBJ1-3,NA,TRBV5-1,TGCGCCAGCAGCTTGGGACCCTCTCGCTCTGGAAACACCATATATTTT,CASSLGPSRSGNTIYF
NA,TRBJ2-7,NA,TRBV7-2,TGTGCCAGCAGCTTAGTGAGGACCGCGACCTACGAGCAGTACTTC,CASSLVRTATYEQYF
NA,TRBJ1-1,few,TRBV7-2,TGTGCCAGCAGCCCGGTGTCGGGACCAAACCCGAACACTGAAGCTTTCTTT,CASSPVSGPNPNTEAFF
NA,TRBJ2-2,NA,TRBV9,TGTGCCAGCAGCGTCCCCATTTGGGGCCTCACCACCGGGGAGCTGTTTTTT,CASSVPIWGLTTGELFF
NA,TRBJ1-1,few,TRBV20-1,TGCAGTGCAAGTAGGGGCCCGCGGGGCACTGAAGCTTTCTTT,CSASRGPRGTEAFF
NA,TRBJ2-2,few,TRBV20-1,TGCAGTGCTAGAGATAAGAACACCGGGGAGCTGTTTTTT,CSARDKNTGELFF
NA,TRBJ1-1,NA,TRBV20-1,TGCAGTGGCAGAACGGATAACACTGAAGCTTTCTTT,CSGRTDNTEAFF
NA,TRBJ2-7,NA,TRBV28,TGTGCCAGCAGGCCAGGGAGCACCCCCTACGAGCAGTACTTC,CASRPGSTPYEQYF
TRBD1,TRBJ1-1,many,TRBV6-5,TGTGCCAGCACTTCCTCGACAGGGATGGGCACTGAAGCTTTCTTT,CASTSSTGMGTEAFF
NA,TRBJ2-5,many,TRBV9,TGTGCCAGCAGCGTAGATGCGGCGGGGCAAGAGACCCAGTACTTC,CASSVDAAGQETQYF
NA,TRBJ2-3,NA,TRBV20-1,TGCAGTGCTAGACGTGACAGCACAGATACGCAGTATTTT,CSARRDSTDTQYF
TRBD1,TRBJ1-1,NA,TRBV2,TGTGCCAGCAGTGGACAGGGGGCAGCGGTTACTGAAGCTTTCTTT,CASSGQGAAVTEAFF
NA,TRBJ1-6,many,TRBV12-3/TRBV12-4,TGTGCCAGCAGTTTTGAAGGGGATAATTCACCCCTCCACTTT,CASSFEGDNSPLHF
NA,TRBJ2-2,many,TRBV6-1,TGTGCCAGCACCTACGGGGGCCCCGCCGGGGAGCTGTTTTTT,CASTYGGPAGELFF
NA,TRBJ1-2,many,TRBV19,TGTGCCAGTAGCTTGACAGGCCGTTATGAGAGCTACACCTTC,CASSLTGRYESYTF
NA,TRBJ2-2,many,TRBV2,TGTGCCAGCAGTTCAGGGCAAACCGGGGAGCTGTTTTTT,CASSSGQTGELFF
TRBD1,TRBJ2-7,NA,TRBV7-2,TGTGCCAGCAGCACTAGACCCGGACAGGGGTCCTACGAGCAGTACTTC,CASSTRPGQGSYEQYF
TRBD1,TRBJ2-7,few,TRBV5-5,TGTGCCAGCAGCGACCAGGGACAGGGCCTCTACGAGCAGTACTTC,CASSDQGQGLYEQYF
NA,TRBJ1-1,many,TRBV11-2,TGTGCCAGCAGCTCCCTAAGCACTGAAGCTTTCTTT,CASSSLSTEAFF
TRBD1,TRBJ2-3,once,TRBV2,TGTGCCAGCAGTGTGCAGGGGGCAACAGATACGCAGTATTTT,CASSVQGATDTQYF
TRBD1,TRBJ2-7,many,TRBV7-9,TGTGCCAGCGGTGAGACAGGGCTCTCCTACGAGCAGTACTTC,CASGETGLSYEQYF
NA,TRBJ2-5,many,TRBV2,TGTGCCAGCGCCCAGGGACGTGAAGAGACCCAGTACTTC,CASAQGREETQYF
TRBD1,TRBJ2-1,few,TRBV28,TGTGCCAGCAGCACCACTGCCCAGGGGGACCTAAACAATGAGCAGTTCTTC,CASSTTAQGDLNNEQFF
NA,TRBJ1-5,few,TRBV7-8,TGTGCCAGCAGCTTAGCGGACCCGGGGGTTCAGCCCCAGCATTTT,CASSLADPGVQPQHF
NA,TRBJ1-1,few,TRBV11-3,TGTGCCAGCAGTTCCGGACCGAACACTGAAGCTTTCTTT,CASSSGPNTEAFF
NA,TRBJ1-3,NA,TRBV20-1,TGCAGTGCTAGTCCTCCGGAGGGACTCTCTGGAAACACCATATATTTT,CSASPPEGLSGNTIYF
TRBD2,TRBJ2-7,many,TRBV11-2,TGTGCCAGCAGCCCCAGCGGGGGAAGCTCCTACGAGCAGTACTTC,CASSPSGGSSYEQYF
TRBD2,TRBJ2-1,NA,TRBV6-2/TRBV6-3,TGTGCCAGCACCGTAGCGGGGGCCTTCAATGAGCAGTTCTTC,CASTVAGAFNEQFF
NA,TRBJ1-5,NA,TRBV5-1,TGCGCCAGCAGCTCTGGGGAGGGTAGTCAGCCCCAGCATTTT,CASSSGEGSQPQHF
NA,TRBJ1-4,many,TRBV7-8,TGTGCCAGCAGCTTGACTCGACACAACCTCTGGAAGGAAAAACTGTTTTTT,CASSLTRHNLWKEKLFF
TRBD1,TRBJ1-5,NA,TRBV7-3,TGTGCCAGCAGCCCCGGACAGGGGGTAAAGCCCCAGCATTTT,CASSPGQGVKPQHF
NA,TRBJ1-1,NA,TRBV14,TGTGCCAGCAGCCAAGGGAGGTGGGTGAACACTGAAGCTTTCTTT,CASSQGRWVNTEAFF
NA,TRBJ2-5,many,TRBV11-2,TGTGCCAGCAGTTCCTTGGAGACCCAGTACTTC,CASSSLETQYF
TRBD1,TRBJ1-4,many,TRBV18,TGTGCCAGCTCACCTGCTTGGACAGGGGCAGAAAAACTGTTTTTT,CASSPAWTGAEKLFF
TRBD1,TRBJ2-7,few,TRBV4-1,TGCGCCAGCAGCCAAGGACGACAGGGGTTTTACGAGCAGTACTTC,CASSQGRQGFYEQYF
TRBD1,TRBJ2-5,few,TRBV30,TGTGCCTGGCTCGCGCCAGGGGGCCAAGAGACCCAGTACTTC,CAWLAPGGQETQYF
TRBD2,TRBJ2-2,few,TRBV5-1,TGCGCCAGCAGCTCCCGTAGCGGGAGGGCCCACACCGGGGAGCTGTTTTTT,CASSSRSGRAHTGELFF
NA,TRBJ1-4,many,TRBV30,TGTGCCTGGAGTGTATCCCGGACGGATTACCATGAAAAACTGTTTTTT,CAWSVSRTDYHEKLFF
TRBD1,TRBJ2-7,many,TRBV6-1,TGTGCCAGCAGTGCCGACAGGGGACCCTACGAGCAGTACTTC,CASSADRGPYEQYF
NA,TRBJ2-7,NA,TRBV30,TGTGCCTGGAGGGGGGCTAGCGGCTCCTACGAGCAGTACTTC,CAWRGASGSYEQYF
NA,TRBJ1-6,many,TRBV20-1,TGCAGTGCTAGAGTGGGAGACGGTTATTCACCCCTCCACTTT,CSARVGDGYSPLHF
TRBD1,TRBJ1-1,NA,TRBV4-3,TGCGCCAGCAGCCGATACAGGGGGGGAGAGACTGAAGCTTTCTTT,CASSRYRGGETEAFF
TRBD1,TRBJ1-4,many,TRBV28,TGTGCCAGCAGCTCAGGGGGCTCTAATGAAAAACTGTTTTTT,CASSSGGSNEKLFF
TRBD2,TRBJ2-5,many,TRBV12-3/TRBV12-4,TGTGCCAGCAGTTTAGCACCGGGACTAGCGGGAGGGCCCCAAGAGACCCAGTACTTC,CASSLAPGLAGGPQETQYF
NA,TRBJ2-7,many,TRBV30,TGTGCCTGGAGTGTCTTGGGGGCCTACGAGCAGTACTTC,CAWSVLGAYEQYF
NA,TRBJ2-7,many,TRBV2,TGTGCCAGCACCAAAGGGGGGGAGTCGGCCTACGAGCAGTACTTC,CASTKGGESAYEQYF
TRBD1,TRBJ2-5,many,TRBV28,TGTGCCAGCAGTCCACAGGGGCCGAGATACCCGACCCAGTACTTC,CASSPQGPRYPTQYF